Detailed here is one T cell receptor (beta chain). This clone was observed once. Its recognized antigen is unknown. No base-level quality is on record; no much larger clone is a single base apart. After DNA extraction (Qiagen), TCRbeta V-D-J rearrangements underwent bias-controlled amplification and then high-throughput sequencing (immunoSEQ; Adaptive Biotech). Processing in the source paper ran as follows. The immunoSEQ Analyzer platform was used for sequence-level analysis of productive sequences. Clonality was calculated as 1 minus Pielou's evenness, so values run from 0 (highly polyclonal) up to 1 (monoclonal). The Morisita index, ranging from 0 (no similarity) to 1 (complete similarity), was used to quantify repertoire overlap between subsets. The immuneACCESS repertoire file appears here via TCRdb, limited to in-frame rearrangements. These files lack a portion of the clones; in checked studies, under half of the deficit traces to unresolved V genes, and the cause of the others is not known. The DNA was the basis for D and trimming; V, J and clone size are from that table. The sample table lists more than 2,000 clones, less than 75% of them with a count of one. The ten largest clonotypes hold around 16% of the sample.

The CDR3 measures 14 amino acids from cysteine to phenylalanine. CDR3 DNA only is kept here, 42 bases in frame from base 1. Via the germline V gene (reference sequence), CDR1 is MNHNY and CDR2 SVGAGI. Between the V and J ends, shortened by 4 bases and 8 bases respectively, the junction contains 14 bases. Magnetically isolated CD3+ T cells were stimulated roughly 1.4 hours with PMA and ionomycin, then labeled by IL-17A and IFNgamma cytokine secretion assays. Synovial fluid effusions were aspirated from the actively inflamed joints of patients with psoriatic arthritis. For each patient, synovial fluid served as the source from which three memory CD8+ T cell populations were isolated by sorting: Tc1 cells (IL-17A-IFNgamma+), Tc17 cells (IL-17A+) and the bulk memory fraction, allowing their TCR repertoires to be compared. Psoriatic arthritis patients met the Classification of Psoriatic Arthritis Study Group (CASPAR) criteria. Cytokine-secreting cells were counterstained with viability dye and anti-CD3, CD8, CD14 and CD4 antibodies and sorted on a BD FACSAria. Sorted CD8+ T cell subsets from the synovial fluid of a few patients with psoriatic arthritis were subjected to TCRbeta sequencing. After isolation with Lymphoprep, synovial fluid mononuclear cells were cryopreserved in liquid nitrogen until use. The medium used for cryopreservation was made up of about 46% fetal calf serum and approximately 9.9% dimethyl sulfoxide.

This entry is derived from a study of IL-17A CD8 T cells in psoriatic arthritis synovium. Regarding the study in general: The goal of the study was to characterize the phenotype, molecular profile and function of synovial IL-17A+CD8+ T cells in the pathogenesis of psoriatic arthritis.

General conclusions and limits of the study: Morisita overlap indices above 0.75 were seen in a couple of patients because many Tc17 clones were shared with the synovial Tc1 population. Because no psoriatic arthritis synovial tissue samples were available, cells were taken from synovial fluid instead of synovial tissue. TCR sequencing covered only three patients, which the authors acknowledged as a limited sample size. Although most synovial CD8+ subsets stayed polyclonal, some individual clones made up over 4% of the repertoire.

Rearrangement joined TRBV6-6 to TRBJ1-4, with no confidently assigned D gene. Sequencing input: IFN-gamma+ CD8+ T cells from synovial fluid. Taken with the paper, the label for cell subset or site translates to: IL-17A-IFNgamma+ memory CD8+ (Tc1) cells. This clonotype was sampled from a human donor with psoriatic arthritis. The DNA sequence follows: TGTGCCAGCAGTTCAAGGGCAGGTCGGGAAAAACTGTTTTTT. It translates as CASSSRAGREKLFF.